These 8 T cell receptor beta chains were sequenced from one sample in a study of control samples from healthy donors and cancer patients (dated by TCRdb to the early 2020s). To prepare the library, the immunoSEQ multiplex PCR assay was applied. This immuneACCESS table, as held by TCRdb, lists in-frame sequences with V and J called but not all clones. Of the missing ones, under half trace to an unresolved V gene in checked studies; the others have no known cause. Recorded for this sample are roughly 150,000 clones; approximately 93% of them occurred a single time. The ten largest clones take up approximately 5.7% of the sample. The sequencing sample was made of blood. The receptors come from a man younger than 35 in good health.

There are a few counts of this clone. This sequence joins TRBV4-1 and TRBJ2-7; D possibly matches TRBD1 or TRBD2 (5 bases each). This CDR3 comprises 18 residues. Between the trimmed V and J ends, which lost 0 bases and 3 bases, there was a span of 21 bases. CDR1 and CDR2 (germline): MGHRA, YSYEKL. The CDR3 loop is CASSQEAAATVGGYEQYF. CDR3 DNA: TGCGCCAGCAGCCAAGAAGCAGCGGCGACAGTCGGAGGCTACGAGCAGTACTTC.

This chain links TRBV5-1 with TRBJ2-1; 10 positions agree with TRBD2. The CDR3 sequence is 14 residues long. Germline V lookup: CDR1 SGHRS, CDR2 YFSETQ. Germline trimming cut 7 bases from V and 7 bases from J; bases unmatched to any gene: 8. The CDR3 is CASCPGLALNEQFF. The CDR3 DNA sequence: TGCGCCAGCTGTCCGGGACTAGCGTTAAATGAGCAGTTCTTC. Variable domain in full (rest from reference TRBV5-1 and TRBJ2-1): KAGVTQTPRYLIKTRGQQVTLSCSPISGHRSVSWYQQTPGQGLQFLFEYFSETQRNKGNFPGRFSGRQFSNSRSEMNVSTLELGDSALYLCASCPGLALNEQFFGPGTRLTVL.

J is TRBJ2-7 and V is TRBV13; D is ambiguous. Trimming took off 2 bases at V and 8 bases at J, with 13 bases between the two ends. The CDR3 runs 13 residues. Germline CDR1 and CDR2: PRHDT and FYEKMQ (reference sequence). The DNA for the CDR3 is TGTGCCAGCAGCTTACAAGGCGTCAACAAGCAGTACTTC. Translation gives CASSLQGVNKQYF. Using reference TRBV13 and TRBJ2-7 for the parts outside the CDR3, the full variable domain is AAGVIQSPRHLIKEKRETATLKCYPIPRHDTVYWYQQGPGQDPQFLISFYEKMQSDKGSIPDRFSAQQFSDYHSELNMSSLELGDSALYFCASSLQGVNKQYFGPGTRLTVT.

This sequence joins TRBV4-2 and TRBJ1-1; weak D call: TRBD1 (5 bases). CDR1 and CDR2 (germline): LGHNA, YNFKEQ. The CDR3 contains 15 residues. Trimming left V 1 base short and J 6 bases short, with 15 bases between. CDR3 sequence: CASSQVRSWGAEAFF. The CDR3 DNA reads TGTGCCAGCAGCCAAGTCCGAAGCTGGGGCGCTGAAGCTTTCTTT.

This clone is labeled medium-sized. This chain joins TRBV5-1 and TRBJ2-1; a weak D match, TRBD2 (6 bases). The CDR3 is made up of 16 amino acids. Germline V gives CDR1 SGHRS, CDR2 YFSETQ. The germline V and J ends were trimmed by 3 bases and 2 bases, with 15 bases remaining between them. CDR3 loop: CASSWEPGLTYNEQFF. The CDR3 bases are TGCGCCAGCAGCTGGGAGCCGGGACTTACCTACAATGAGCAGTTCTTC.

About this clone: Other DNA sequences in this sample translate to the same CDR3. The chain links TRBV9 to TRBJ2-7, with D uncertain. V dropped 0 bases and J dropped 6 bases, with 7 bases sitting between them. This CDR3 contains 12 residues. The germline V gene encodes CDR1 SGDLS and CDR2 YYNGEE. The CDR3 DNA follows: TGTGCCAGCAGCGTAGGAGCTGGCGAGCAGTACTTC. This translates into CASSVGAGEQYF.

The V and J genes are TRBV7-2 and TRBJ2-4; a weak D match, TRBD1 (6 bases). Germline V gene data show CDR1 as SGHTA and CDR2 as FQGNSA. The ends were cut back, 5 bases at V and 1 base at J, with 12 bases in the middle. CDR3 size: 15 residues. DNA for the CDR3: TGTGCCAGCAGCACTCGGACAGTCGCCAAAAACATTCAGTACTTC. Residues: CASSTRTVAKNIQYF.

CDR3 DNA: TGTGCCAGCAGCTACCTCGGGAGTAGCGGGAGGAATGAGCAGTTCTTC. Amino acids: CASSYLGSSGRNEQFF. V gene TRBV7-6 combines with J gene TRBJ2-1; 10 bases line up with TRBD2. Per the germline V gene, CDR1 is SGHVS and CDR2 is FNYEAQ. The CDR3 runs 16 residues. V shed 4 bases and J 7 bases; nucleotides not matched to a gene: 10.